This TCR beta chain was identified in a study of regulatory T cells in long-lasting Graves disease. Study-level information: With positive TSH receptor antibodies and over 5 years of antithyroid drugs, Graves' disease was considered persistent.

Building the TCR beta libraries relied on iRepertoire HTBI primers, and CDR3 regions underwent Arm-PCR. TCRdb reprocessed the multiplex PCR reads via MiXCR and lists one record per CDR3 protein. The sample records around 450,000 distinct CDR3 sequences, roughly 21% being singletons. Germline V gene lookup returns CDR1 ENHRY and CDR2 SYGVKD. CDR3 length: 13 amino acids. With 6 bases removed from V and 5 bases from J, the gap between germline ends came to 13 bases. The time point was: persistent/refractory GD, antithyroid drugs over 5 years with positive TRAb. Scientists built the TCR library using RNA that was extracted from PBMCs. Diagnoses of Graves' disease were made by American Thyroid Association guidelines.

The sequence derives from a female donor with Graves disease. Sequencing used peripheral blood mononuclear cells (PBMCs), obtained when the disease was refractory, from a patient treated with antithyroid drugs. V and J are TRBV10-3 and TRBJ1-1; unclear D gene. The CDR3 coding sequence is TGTGCCATCAGCGGCCCGGGGTGGACTGAAGCTTTCTTT. Amino acids: CAISGPGWTEAFF.